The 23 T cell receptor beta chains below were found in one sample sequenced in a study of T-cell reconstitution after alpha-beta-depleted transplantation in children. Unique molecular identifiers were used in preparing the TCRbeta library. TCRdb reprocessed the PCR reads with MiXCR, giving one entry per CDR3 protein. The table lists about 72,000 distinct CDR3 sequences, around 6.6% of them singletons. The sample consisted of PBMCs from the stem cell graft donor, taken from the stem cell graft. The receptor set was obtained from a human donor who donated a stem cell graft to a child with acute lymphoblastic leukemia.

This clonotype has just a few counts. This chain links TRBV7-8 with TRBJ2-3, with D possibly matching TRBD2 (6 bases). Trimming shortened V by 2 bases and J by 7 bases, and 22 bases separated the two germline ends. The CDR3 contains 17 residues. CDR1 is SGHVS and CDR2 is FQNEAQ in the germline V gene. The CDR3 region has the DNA TGTGCCAGCAGCTTAACCCCGGAGGGCCTATGGGTGAATACGCAGTATTTT. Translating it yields CASSLTPEGLWVNTQYF.

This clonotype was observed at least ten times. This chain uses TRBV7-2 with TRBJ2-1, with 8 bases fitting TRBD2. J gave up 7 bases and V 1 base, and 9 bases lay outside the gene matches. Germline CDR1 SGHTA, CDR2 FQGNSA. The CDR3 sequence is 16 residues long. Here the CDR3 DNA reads TGTGCCAGCAGCTTAGGAGCGGGGGTCCTTTTAAATGAGCAGTTCTTC. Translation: CASSLGAGVLLNEQFF.

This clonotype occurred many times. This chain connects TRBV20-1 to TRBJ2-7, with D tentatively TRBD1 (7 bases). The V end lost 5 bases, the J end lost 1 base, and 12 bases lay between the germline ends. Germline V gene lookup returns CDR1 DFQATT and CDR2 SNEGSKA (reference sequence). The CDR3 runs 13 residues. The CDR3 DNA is TGCAGTGCTGGAGGGGACAGTTCCTACGAGCAGTACTTC. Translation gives CSAGGDSSYEQYF.

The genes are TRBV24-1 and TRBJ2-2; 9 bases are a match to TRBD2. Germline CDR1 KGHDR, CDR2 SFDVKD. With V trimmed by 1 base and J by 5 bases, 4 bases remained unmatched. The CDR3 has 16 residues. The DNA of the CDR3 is TGTGCCACCAGTGATTTTCTGAGCGGGGGGACCGGGGAGCTGTTTTTT. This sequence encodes CATSDFLSGGTGELFF.

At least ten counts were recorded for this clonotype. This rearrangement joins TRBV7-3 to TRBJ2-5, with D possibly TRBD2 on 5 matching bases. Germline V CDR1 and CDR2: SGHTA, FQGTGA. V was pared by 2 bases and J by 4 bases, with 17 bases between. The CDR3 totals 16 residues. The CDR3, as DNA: TGTGCCAGCAGCTTAGGAGGACCCATTCGAGTAGAGACCCAGTACTTC. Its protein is CASSLGGPIRVETQYF.

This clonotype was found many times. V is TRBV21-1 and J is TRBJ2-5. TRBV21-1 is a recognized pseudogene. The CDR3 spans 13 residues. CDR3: CASSKLYQETQYF. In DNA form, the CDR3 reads TGTGCCAGCAGCAAACTGTACCAAGAGACCCAGTACTTC.

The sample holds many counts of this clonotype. The CDR3 coding sequence is TGTGCCAGCAGTTACTCGACGGACAGGCCCCAGCGAGGGTCTCAGCCCCAGCATTTT. This sequence encodes CASSYSTDRPQRGSQPQHF. The V and J genes are TRBV6-2 or TRBV6-3 and TRBJ1-5, with 7 bases lining up with TRBD1. CDR1 is MNHEY, CDR2 SVGEGT, per germline. The CDR3 runs to 19 residues. Unmatched junction bases numbered 17, after V lost 0 bases and J lost 6 bases.

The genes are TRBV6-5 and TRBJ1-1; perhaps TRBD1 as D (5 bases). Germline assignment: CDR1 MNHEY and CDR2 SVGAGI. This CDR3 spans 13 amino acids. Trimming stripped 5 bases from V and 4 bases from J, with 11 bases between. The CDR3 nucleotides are TGTGCCAGCAGTCGCAGGGTAGCCACTGAAGCTTTCTTT. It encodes CASSRRVATEAFF.

The chain's CDR3 is CSATFELTGANEQFF. DNA for the CDR3: TGCAGTGCTACATTTGAACTTACAGGAGCTAATGAGCAGTTCTTC. This chain connects TRBV20-1 to TRBJ2-1, with D maybe TRBD1 (5 bases). Germline CDR1 reads DFQATT; CDR2 reads SNEGSKA (reference sequence). There are 15 residues in the CDR3. V dropped 4 bases and J dropped 7 bases, with 20 bases sitting between them.

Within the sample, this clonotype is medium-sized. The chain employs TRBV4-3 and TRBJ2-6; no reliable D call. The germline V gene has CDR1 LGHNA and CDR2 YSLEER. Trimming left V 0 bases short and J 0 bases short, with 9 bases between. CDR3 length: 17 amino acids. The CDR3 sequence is CASSQEGQHSGANVLTF. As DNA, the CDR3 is TGCGCCAGCAGCCAAGAGGGCCAACACTCTGGGGCCAACGTCCTGACTTTC.

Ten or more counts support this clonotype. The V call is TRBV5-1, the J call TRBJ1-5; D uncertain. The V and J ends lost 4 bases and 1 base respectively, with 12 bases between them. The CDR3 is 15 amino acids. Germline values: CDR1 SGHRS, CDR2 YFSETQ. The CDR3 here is CASSPRSGSNQPQHF. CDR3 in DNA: TGCGCCAGCAGCCCGAGGAGTGGGAGCAATCAGCCCCAGCATTTT.

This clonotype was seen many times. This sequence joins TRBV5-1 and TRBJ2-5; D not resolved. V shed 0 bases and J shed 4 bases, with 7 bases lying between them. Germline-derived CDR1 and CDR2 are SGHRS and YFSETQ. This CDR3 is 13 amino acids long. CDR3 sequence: CASSLVVGETQYF. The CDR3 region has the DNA TGCGCCAGCAGCTTGGTCGTGGGAGAGACCCAGTACTTC.

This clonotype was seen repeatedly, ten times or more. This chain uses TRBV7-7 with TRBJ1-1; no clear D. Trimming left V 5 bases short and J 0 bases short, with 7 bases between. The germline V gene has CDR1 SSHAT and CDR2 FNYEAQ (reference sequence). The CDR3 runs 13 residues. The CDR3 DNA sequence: TGTGCCAGCAGCCGGACCGTGAACACTGAAGCTTTCTTT. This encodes CASSRTVNTEAFF.

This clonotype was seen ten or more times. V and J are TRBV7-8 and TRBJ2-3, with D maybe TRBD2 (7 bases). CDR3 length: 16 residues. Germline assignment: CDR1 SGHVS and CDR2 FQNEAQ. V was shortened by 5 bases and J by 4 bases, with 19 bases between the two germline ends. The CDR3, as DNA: TGTGCCAGCAGCCCTGGATGGGGGGGGGCCCCAGATACGCAGTATTTT. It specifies CASSPGWGGAPDTQYF.

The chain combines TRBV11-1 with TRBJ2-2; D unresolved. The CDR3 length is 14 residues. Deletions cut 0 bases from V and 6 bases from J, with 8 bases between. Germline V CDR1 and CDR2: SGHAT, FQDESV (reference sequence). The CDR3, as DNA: TGTGCCAGCAGCTTAGCCGGGTCTGCCGGGGAGCTGTTTTTT. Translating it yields CASSLAGSAGELFF.

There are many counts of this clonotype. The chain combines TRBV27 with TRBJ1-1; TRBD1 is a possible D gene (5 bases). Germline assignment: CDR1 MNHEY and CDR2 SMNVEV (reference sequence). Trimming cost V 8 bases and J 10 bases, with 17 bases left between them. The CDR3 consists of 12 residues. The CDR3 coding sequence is TGTGCCAGCGAAGGTGCTGGTGGGGCAGCTTTCTTT. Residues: CASEGAGGAAFF.

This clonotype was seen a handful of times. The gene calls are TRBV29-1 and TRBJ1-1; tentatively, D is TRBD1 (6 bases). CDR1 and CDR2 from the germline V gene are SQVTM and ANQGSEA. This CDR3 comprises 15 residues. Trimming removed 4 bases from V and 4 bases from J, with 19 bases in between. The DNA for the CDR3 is TGCAGCGTTGGGTCAGGCCAAGTAGGGGGCACTGAAGCTTTCTTT. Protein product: CSVGSGQVGGTEAFF.

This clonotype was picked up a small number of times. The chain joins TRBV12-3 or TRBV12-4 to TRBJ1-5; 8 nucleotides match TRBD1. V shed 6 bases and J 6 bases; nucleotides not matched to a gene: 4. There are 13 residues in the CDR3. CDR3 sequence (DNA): TGTGCCAGCAGCCGACAGGGGAGTCAGCCCCAGCATTTT. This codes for CASSRQGSQPQHF.

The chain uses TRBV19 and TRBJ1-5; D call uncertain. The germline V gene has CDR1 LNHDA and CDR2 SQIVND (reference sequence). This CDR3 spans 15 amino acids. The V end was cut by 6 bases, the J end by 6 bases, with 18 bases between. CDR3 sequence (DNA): TGTGCCAGTAGCCCCAGCGGGGTAAAGGGTCAGCCCCAGCATTTT. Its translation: CASSPSGVKGQPQHF.

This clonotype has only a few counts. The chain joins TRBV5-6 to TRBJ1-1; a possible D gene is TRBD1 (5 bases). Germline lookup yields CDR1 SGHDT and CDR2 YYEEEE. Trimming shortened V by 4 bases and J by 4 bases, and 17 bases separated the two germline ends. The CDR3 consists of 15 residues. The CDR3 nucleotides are TGTGCCAGCAGCGCACTTTTCTCTAGGGGCACTGAAGCTTTCTTT. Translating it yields CASSALFSRGTEAFF. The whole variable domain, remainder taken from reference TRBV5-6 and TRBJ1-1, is DAGVTQSPTHLIKTRGQQVTLRCSPKSGHDTVSWYQQALGQGPQFIFQYYEEEERQRGNFPDRFSGHQFPNYSSELNVNALLLGDSALYLCASSALFSRGTEAFFGQGTRLTVV.

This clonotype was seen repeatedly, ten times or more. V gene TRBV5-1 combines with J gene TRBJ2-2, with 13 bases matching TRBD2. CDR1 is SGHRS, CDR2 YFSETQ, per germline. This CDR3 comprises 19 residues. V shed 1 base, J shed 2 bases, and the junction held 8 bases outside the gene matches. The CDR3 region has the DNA TGCGCCAGCAGCTTGAAACCGGGACTAGCGGGGCTTAACACCGGGGAGCTGTTTTTT. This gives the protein CASSLKPGLAGLNTGELFF.

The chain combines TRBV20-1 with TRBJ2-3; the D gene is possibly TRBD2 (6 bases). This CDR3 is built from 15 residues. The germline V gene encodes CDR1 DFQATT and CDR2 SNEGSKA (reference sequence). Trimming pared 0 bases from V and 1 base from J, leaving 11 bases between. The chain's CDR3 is CSARDKLAGTDTQYF. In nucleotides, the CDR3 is TGCAGTGCTAGAGATAAACTAGCCGGCACAGATACGCAGTATTTT.

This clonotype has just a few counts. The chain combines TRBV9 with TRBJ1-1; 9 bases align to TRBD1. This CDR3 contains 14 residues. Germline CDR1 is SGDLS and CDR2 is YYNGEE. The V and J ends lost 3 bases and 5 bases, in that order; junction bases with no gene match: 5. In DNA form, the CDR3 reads TGTGCCAGCAGCGCAGCGACAGGGGGGACTGAAGCTTTCTTT. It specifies CASSAATGGTEAFF.